This T cell receptor (beta chain) stems from a study of blood T cells in healthy people across ages. Germline-derived CDR1 and CDR2 are SGHDT and YYEEEE. The CDR3 contains 16 residues. V shed 4 bases, J shed 0 bases, and the junction held 5 bases outside the gene matches. Alongside a J-beta primer mix, a sample-barcoded 5' primer served in a second PCR lasting about 6 to 11 cycles. MiXCR was run by TCRdb on the 5' RACE reads, yielding one entry per CDR3 protein. The table lists some 1 million distinct CDR3 sequences, less than 50% of them singletons. The specimen was blood. The genes are TRBV5-6 and TRBJ2-5; 11 bases agree with TRBD2. The TCR comes from an older woman in good health. The CDR3 DNA reads TGTGCCAGCAGCGGCGGGACTAGCGGCGACCAAGAGACCCAGTACTTC. Amino acid sequence: CASSGGTSGDQETQYF. Full variable domain (outside the CDR3, taken from reference TRBV5-6 and TRBJ2-5): DAGVTQSPTHLIKTRGQQVTLRCSPKSGHDTVSWYQQALGQGPQFIFQYYEEEERQRGNFPDRFSGHQFPNYSSELNVNALLLGDSALYLCASSGGTSGDQETQYFGPGTRLLVL.